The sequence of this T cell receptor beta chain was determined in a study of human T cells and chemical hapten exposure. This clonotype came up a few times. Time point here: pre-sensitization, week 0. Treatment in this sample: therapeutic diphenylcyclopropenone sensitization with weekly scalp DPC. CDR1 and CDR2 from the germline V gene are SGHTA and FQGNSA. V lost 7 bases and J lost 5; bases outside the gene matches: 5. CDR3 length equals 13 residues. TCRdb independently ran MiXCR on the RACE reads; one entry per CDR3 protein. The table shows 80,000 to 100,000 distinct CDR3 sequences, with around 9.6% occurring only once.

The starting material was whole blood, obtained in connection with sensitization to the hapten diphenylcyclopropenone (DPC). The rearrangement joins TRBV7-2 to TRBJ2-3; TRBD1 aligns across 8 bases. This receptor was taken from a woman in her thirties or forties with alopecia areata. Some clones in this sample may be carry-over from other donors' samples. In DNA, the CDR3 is TGTGCCAGCAAGGACAGGGTGCAAGATACGCAGTATTTT. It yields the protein CASKDRVQDTQYF.